This TCR beta chain was recorded in a study of blood T cell repertoires in COVID-19. On the study more broadly: PBMCs, B-cell-depleted T cells, or T cells provided the cDNA or gDNA that made up the material.

This CDR3 has 13 amino acids. Trimming cost V 4 bases and J 8 bases; bases outside gene matches: 7. Per germline, CDR1 SGHNT and CDR2 YYREEE (reference sequence). Profiled with immunoSEQ multiplex PCR; TCRdb holds only in-frame clones, not every one. Among 110,000 or so clones, under 85% were seen once, and the ten largest hold approximately 4.1%. Sequencing used peripheral blood. This chain uses TRBV5-4 with TRBJ1-2; 8 positions agree with TRBD1. The origin of this receptor is a woman aged 70-85 years with acute or convalescent COVID-19. The CDR3: CASSPWTGRGYTF. The DNA of the CDR3 is TGTGCCAGCAGCCCTTGGACAGGGCGAGGCTACACCTTC.